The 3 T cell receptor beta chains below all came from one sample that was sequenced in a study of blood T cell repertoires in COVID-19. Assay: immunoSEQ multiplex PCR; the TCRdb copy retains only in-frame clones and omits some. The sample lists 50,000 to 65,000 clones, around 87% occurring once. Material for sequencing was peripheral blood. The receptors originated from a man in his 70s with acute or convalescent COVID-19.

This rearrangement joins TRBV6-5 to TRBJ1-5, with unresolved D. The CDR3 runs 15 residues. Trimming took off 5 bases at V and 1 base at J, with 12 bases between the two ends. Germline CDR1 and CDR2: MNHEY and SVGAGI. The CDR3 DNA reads TGTGCCAGCAGTCCCCGGTGGGCCAGCAATCAGCCCCAGCATTTT. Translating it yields CASSPRWASNQPQHF.

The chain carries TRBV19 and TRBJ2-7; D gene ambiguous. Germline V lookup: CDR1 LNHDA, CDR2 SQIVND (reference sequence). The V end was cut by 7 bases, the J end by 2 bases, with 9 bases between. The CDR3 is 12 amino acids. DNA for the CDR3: TGTGCCAGTAAGAGGAGAACCTACGAGCAGTACTTC. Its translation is CASKRRTYEQYF.

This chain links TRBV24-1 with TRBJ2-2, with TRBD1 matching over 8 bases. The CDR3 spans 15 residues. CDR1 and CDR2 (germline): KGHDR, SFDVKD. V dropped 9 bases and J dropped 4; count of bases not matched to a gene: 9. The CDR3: CATSETGVGTGELFF. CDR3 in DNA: TGTGCCACCTCCGAGACAGGGGTCGGCACCGGGGAGCTGTTTTTT.